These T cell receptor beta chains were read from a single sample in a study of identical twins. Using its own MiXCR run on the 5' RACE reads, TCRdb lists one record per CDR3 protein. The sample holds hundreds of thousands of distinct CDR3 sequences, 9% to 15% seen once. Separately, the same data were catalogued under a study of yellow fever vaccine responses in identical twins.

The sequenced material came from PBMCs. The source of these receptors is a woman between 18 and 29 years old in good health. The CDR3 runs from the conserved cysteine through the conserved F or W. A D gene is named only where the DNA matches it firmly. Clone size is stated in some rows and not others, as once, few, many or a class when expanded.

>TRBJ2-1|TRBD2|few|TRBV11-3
CASSLDLPGGRWDEQFF
TGTGCCAGCAGCTTAGATCTCCCGGGAGGGCGGTGGGATGAGCAGTTCTTC
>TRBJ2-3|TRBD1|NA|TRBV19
CASSMLTGGTDTQYF
TGTGCCAGTAGTATGTTGACAGGGGGCACAGATACGCAGTATTTT
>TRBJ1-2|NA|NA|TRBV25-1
CASSERANYGYTF
TGTGCCAGCAGTGAGCGAGCTAACTATGGCTACACCTTC
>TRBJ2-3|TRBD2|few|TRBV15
CATRREKTDTQYF
TGTGCCACCAGGCGGGAGAAAACAGATACGCAGTATTTT
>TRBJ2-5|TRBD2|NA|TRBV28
CASTGGSRETQYF
TGTGCCAGCACGGGAGGGAGTCGGGAGACCCAGTACTTC
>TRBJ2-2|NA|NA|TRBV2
CASGAENTGELFF
TGTGCCAGTGGGGCAGAGAACACCGGGGAGCTGTTTTTT
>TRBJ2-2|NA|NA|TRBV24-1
CATSDSDIKIAGELFF
TGTGCCACCAGTGATTCGGACATTAAGATCGCCGGGGAGCTGTTTTTT
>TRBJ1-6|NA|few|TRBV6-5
CASSYSDSSPLHF
TGTGCCAGCAGTTACTCGGACAGCTCACCCCTCCACTTT
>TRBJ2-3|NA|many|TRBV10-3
CAISENRATDTQYF
TGTGCCATCAGTGAGAACAGGGCCACAGATACGCAGTATTTT
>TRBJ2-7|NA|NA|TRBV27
CASSLKSEYEQYF
TGTGCCAGCAGTTTAAAGAGTGAATACGAGCAGTACTTC
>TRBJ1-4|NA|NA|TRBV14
CASSPRYEGGKLFF
TGTGCCAGCAGCCCCCGGTACGAGGGCGGAAAACTGTTTTTT
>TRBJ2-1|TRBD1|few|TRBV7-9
CASSPRDRVDNEQFF
TGTGCCAGCAGCCCGCGCGACAGGGTGGACAATGAGCAGTTCTTC
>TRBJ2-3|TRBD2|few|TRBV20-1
CSATRRARIGERDSTDTQYF
TGCAGTGCTACCCGAAGGGCACGCATCGGGGAGCGGGATAGCACAGATACGCAGTATTTT
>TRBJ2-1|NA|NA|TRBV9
CASSVEEGAYNEQFF
TGTGCCAGCAGCGTAGAGGAGGGGGCGTACAATGAGCAGTTCTTC
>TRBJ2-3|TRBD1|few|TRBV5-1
CASSGSRGLADTQYF
TGCGCCAGCAGCGGATCCAGGGGGCTCGCAGATACGCAGTATTTT
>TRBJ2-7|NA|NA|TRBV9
CASSVVGGNEQYF
TGTGCCAGCAGCGTAGTAGGGGGAAACGAGCAGTACTTC
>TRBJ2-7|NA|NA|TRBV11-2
CASSLPPYEQYF
TGTGCCAGCAGCTTGCCCCCCTACGAGCAGTACTTC
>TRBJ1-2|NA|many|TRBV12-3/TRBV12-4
CASTPGGAYPRSYTF
TGTGCCAGCACCCCCGGCGGGGCCTACCCCCGTAGCTACACCTTC
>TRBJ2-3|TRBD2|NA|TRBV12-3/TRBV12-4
CASSLGPPGLADSTDTQYF
TGTGCCAGCAGTTTAGGACCACCGGGACTAGCGGATAGCACAGATACGCAGTATTTT
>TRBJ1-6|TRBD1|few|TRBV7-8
CASSLVARGLPPLHF
TGTGCCAGCAGCTTAGTTGCCAGGGGGCTGCCACCCCTCCACTTT
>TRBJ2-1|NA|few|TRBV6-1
CASSEKGPYEQFF
TGTGCCAGCAGTGAAAAAGGCCCATACGAGCAGTTCTTC
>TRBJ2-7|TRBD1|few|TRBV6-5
CASSYTGGGSYEQYF
TGTGCCAGCAGTTATACAGGGGGTGGCTCCTACGAGCAGTACTTC
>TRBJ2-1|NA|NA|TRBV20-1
CSLHPHGMVAGEQFF
TGCAGTCTGCATCCCCACGGGATGGTGGCGGGTGAGCAGTTCTTC
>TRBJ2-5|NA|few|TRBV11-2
CASSPTTGPLGETQYF
TGTGCCAGCAGCCCCACGACAGGACCGTTGGGAGAGACCCAGTACTTC
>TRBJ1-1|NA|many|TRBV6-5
CASMRGNTEAFF
TGTGCCAGCATGCGAGGGAACACTGAAGCTTTCTTT
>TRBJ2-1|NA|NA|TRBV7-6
CASSSPQGGHEQFF
TGTGCCAGCAGCTCCCCTCAGGGTGGGCATGAGCAGTTCTTC